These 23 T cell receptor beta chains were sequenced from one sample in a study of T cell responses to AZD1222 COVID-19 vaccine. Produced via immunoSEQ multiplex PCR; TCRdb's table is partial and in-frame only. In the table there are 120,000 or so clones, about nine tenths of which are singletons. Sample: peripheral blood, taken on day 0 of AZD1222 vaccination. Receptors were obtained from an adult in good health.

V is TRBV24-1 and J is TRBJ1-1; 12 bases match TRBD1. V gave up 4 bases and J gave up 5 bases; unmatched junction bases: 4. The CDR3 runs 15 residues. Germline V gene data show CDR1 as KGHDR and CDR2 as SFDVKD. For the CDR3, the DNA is TGTGCCACCAGTGACTCGGGACAGGGGGCTACTGAAGCTTTCTTT. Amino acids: CATSDSGQGATEAFF.

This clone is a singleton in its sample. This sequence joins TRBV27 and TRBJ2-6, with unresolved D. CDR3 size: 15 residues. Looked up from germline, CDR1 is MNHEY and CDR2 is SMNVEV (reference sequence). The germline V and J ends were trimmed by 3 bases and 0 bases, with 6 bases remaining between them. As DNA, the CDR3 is TGTGCCAGCAGTTTGCGGTTCTCTGGGGCCAACGTCCTGACTTTC. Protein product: CASSLRFSGANVLTF.

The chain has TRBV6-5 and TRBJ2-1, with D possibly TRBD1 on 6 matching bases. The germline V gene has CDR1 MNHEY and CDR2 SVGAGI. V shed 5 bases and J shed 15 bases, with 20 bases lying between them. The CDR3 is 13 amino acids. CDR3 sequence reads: CASSTLTGTHLFF. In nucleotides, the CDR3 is TGTGCCAGCAGTACCCTAACAGGGACCCACCTGTTCTTC.

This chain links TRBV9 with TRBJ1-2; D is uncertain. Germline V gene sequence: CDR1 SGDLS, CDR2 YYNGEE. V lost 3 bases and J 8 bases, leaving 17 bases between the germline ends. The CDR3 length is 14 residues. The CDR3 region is CASSEQTLGGGYTF. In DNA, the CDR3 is TGTGCCAGCAGCGAACAGACCCTGGGAGGCGGCTACACCTTC.

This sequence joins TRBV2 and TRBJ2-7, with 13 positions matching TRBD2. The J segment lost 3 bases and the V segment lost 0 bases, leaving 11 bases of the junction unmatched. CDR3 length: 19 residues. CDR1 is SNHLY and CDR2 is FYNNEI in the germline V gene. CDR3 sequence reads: CASSEALLAGGPGIYEQYF. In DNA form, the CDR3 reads TGTGCCAGCAGTGAAGCGTTACTAGCGGGAGGGCCGGGTATCTACGAGCAGTACTTC.

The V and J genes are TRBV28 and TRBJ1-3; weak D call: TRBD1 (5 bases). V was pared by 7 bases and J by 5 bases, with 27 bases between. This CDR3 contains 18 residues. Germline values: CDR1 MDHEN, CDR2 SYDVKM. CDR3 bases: TGTGCCAGCACCCAGTACCCTGAGACAGTACAAACTAGAAACACCATATATTTT. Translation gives CASTQYPETVQTRNTIYF.

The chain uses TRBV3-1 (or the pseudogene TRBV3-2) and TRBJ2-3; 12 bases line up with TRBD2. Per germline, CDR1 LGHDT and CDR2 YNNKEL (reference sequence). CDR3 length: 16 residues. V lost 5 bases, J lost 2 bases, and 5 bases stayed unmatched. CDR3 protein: CASSSGLAGPTDTQYF. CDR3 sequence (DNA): TGTGCCAGCAGCTCCGGACTAGCGGGGCCCACAGATACGCAGTATTTT.

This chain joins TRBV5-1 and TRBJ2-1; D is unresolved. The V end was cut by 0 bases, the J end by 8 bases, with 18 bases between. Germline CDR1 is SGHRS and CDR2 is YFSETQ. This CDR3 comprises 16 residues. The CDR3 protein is CASSLAVSRLIDEQFF. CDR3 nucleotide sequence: TGCGCCAGCAGCTTGGCGGTTAGCAGGTTGATTGATGAGCAGTTCTTC.

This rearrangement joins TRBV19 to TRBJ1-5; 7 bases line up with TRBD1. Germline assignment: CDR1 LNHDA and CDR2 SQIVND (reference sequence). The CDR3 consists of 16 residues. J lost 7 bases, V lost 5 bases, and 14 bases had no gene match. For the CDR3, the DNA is TGTGCCAGTAGTCCCCCCCGCCGACAGGGCGCACAGCCCCAGCATTTT. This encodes CASSPPRRQGAQPQHF. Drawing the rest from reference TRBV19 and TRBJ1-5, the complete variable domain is DGGITQSPKYLFRKEGQNVTLSCEQNLNHDAMYWYRQDPGQGLRLIYYSQIVNDFQKGDIAEGYSVSREKKESFPLTVTSAQKNPTAFYLCASSPPRRQGAQPQHFGDGTRLSIL.

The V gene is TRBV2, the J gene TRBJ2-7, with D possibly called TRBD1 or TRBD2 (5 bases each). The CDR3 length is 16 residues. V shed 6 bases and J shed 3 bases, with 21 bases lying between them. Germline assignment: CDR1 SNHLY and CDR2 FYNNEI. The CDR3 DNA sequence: TGTGCCAGCAGGACGTTGGGGGAGTTAGGTGACTACGAGCAGTACTTC. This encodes CASRTLGELGDYEQYF.

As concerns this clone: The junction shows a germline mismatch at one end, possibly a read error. CDR3 amino acids: CATSRGHTEAFF. Written as DNA, the CDR3 is TGTGCCACCAGTAGGGGGCATACTGAAGCTTTCTTT. The chain combines TRBV28 with TRBJ1-1; the match to TRBD1 covers 7 bases. Germline assignment: CDR1 MDHEN and CDR2 SYDVKM. The CDR3 is made up of 12 amino acids. Using reference TRBV28 and TRBJ1-1 for the parts outside the CDR3, the full variable domain is DVKVTQSSRYLVKRTGEKVFLECVQDMDHENMFWYRQDPGLGLRLIYFSYDVKMKEKGDIPEGYSVSREKKERFSLILESASTNQTSMYLCATSRGHTEAFFGQGTRLTVV.

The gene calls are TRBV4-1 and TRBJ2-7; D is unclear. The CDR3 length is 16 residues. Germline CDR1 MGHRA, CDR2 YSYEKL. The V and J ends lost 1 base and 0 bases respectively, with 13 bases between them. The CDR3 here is CASSQVRLTTSYEQYF. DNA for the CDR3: TGCGCCAGCAGCCAAGTCAGGCTAACCACCTCCTACGAGCAGTACTTC.

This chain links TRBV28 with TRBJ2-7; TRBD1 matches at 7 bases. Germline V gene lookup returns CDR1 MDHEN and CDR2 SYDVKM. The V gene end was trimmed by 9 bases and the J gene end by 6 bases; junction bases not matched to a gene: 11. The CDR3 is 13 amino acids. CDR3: CASRSRGMGEQYF. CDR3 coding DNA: TGTGCCAGTCGTTCCAGGGGGATGGGCGAGCAGTACTTC.

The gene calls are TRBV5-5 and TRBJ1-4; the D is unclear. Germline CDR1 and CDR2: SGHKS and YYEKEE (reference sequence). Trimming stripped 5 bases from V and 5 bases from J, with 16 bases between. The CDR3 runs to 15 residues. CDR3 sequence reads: CASSPDVIPNEKLFF. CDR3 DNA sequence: TGTGCCAGCAGTCCTGACGTCATCCCGAATGAAAAACTGTTTTTT.

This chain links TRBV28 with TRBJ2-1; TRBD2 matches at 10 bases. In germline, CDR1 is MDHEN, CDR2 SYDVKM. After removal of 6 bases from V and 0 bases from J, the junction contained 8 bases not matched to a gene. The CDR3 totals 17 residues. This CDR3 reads CASRPTSGMSSYNEQFF. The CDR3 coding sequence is TGTGCCAGCAGGCCCACTAGCGGGATGAGCTCCTACAATGAGCAGTTCTTC. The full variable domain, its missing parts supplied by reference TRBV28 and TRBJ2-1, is DVKVTQSSRYLVKRTGEKVFLECVQDMDHENMFWYRQDPGLGLRLIYFSYDVKMKEKGDIPEGYSVSREKKERFSLILESASTNQTSMYLCASRPTSGMSSYNEQFFGPGTRLTVL.

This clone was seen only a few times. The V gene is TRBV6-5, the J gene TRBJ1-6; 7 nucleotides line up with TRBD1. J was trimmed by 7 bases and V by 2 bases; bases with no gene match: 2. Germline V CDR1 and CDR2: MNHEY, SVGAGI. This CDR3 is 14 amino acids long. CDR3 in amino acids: CASSYGRGNSPLHF. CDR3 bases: TGTGCCAGCAGTTACGGCAGGGGGAATTCACCCCTCCACTTT.

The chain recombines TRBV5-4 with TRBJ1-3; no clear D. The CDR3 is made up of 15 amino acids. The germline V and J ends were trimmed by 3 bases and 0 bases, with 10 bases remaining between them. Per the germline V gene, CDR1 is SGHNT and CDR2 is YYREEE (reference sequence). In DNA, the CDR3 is TGTGCCAGCAGCTCCATGGGGAACTCTGGAAACACCATATATTTT. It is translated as CASSSMGNSGNTIYF.

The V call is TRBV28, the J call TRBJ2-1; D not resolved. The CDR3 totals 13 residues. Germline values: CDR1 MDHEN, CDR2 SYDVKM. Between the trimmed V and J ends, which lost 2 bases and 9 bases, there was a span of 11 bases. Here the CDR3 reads CASSLNLLGEQFF. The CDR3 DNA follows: TGTGCCAGCAGTTTAAATCTGCTGGGTGAGCAGTTCTTC.

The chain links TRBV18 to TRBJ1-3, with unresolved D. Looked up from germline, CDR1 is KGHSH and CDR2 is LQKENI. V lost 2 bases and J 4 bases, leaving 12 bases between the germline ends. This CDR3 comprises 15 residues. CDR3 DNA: TGTGCCAGCTCACCAAAGGGAGGATCAGGAAACACCATATATTTT. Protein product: CASSPKGGSGNTIYF.

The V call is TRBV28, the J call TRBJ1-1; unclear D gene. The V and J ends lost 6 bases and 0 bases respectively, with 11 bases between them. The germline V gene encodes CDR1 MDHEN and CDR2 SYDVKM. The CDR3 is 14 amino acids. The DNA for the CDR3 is TGTGCCAGCAGGCTCTCCCTCCTGAACACTGAAGCTTTCTTT. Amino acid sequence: CASRLSLLNTEAFF. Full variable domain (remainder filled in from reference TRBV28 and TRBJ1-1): DVKVTQSSRYLVKRTGEKVFLECVQDMDHENMFWYRQDPGLGLRLIYFSYDVKMKEKGDIPEGYSVSREKKERFSLILESASTNQTSMYLCASRLSLLNTEAFFGQGTRLTVV.

DNA for the CDR3: TGTGCCAGCAGCGTGGCCGGGACACCTAGCACAGATACGCAGTATTTT. It yields the protein CASSVAGTPSTDTQYF. This chain uses TRBV9 with TRBJ2-3; maybe TRBD1 (6 bases). This CDR3 is built from 16 residues. V dropped 2 bases and J dropped 0 bases, with 13 bases sitting between them. Germline CDR1 reads SGDLS; CDR2 reads YYNGEE.

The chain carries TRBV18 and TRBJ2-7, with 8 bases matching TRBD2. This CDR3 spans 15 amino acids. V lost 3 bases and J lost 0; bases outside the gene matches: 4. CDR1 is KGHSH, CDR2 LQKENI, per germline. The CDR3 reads CASSPAGGPSYEQYF. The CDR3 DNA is TGTGCCAGCTCACCGGCGGGGGGCCCCTCCTACGAGCAGTACTTC.

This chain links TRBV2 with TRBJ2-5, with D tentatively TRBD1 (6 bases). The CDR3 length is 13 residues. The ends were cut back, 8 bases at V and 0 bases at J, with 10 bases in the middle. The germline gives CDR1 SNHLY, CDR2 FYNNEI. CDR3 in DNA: TGTGCCAGCGGCCGGGACAACCAAGAGACCCAGTACTTC. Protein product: CASGRDNQETQYF.